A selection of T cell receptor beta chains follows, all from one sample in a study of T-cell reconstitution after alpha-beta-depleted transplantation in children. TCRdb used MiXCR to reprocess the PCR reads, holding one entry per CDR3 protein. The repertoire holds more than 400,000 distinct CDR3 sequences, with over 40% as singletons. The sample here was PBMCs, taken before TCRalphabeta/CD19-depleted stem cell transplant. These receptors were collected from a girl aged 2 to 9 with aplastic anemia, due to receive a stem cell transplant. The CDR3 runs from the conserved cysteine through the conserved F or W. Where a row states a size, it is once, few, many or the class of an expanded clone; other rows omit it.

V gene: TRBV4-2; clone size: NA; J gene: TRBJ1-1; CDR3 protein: CASSQGQGRDTEAFF
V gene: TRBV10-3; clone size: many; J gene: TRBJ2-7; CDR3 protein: CAISEWGLAGGLEQYF
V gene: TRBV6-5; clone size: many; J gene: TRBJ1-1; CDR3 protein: CASSYSRRQNTEAFF
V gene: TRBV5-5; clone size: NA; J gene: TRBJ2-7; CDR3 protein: CASSQRGGAYEQYF
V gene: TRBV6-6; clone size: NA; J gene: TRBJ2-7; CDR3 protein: CASRGTREYEQYF
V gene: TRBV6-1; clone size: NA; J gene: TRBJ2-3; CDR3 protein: CASSEGTLGSTDTQYF
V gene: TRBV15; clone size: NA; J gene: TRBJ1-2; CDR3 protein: CATEANYGYTF
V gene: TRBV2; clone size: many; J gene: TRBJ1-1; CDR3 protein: CASSPSGNTEAFF
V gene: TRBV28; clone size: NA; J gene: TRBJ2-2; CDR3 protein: CVAGAGTGELFF
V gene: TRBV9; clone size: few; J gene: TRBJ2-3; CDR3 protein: CASSVGVTSGTTDTQYF
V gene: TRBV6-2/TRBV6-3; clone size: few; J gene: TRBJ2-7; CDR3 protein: CASFRSLAGDEQYF
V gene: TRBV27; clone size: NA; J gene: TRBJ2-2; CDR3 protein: CASSYSDRSNTGELFF
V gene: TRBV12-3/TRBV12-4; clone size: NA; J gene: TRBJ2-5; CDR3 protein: CASNTGDWETQYF
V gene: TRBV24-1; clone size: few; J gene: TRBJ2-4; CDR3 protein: CATSDGGRSKNIQYF
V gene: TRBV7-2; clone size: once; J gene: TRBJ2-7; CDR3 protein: CASSLAPLKGDEQYF
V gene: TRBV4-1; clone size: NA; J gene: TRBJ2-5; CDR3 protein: CASSQQGDPYQETQYF
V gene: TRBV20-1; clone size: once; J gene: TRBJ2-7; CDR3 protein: CSARDAFRRGEQYF
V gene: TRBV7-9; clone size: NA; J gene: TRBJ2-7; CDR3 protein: CASSLGGVGREKNEQYF
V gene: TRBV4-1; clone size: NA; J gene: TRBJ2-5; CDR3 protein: CASSQGTQETQYF
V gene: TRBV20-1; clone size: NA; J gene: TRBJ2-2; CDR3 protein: CSASLRGTGELFF
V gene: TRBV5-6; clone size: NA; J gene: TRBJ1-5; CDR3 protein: CASSLRQQNQPQHF
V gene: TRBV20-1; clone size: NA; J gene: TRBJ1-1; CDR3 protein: CSALQGGTEAFF
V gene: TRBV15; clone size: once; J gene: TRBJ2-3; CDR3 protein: CATSRAREDTQYF
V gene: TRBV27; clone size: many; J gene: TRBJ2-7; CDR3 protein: CASECPGQGEDEQYF
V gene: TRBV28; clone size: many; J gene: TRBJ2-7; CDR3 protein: CASSFGTGMLNEQYF
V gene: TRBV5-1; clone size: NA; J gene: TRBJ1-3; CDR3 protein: CASSLLSSPGNTIYF
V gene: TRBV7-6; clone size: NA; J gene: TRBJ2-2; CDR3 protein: CASSPYKPNTGELFF
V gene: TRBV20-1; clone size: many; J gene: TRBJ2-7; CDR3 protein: CSARPTPSNTGYEQYF
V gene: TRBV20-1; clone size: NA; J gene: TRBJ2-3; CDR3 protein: CSARPWKLAAAPDTQYF
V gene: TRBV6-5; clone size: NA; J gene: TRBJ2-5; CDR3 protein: CASSYYSSAPQQTQYF
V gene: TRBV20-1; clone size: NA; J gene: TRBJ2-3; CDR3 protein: CSARVIRDSRYTQYF
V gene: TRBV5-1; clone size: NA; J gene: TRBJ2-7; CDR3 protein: CASSLAGGGGDYEQYF
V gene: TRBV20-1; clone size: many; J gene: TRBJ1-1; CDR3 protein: CSARAGTGTTEAFF
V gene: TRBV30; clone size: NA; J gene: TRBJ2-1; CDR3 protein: CAWSAISNEQFF
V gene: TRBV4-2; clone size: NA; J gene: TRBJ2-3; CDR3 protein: CASSQGPMLAGDSDTQYF
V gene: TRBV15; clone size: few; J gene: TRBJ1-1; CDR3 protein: CATNQLADTEAFF
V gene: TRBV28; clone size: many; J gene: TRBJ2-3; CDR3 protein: CASCPSPFSTDTQYF
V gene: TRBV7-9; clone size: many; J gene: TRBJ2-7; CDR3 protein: CASSLEGGSQYF
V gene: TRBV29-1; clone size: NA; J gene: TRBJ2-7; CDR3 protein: CSVGGPSYEQYF
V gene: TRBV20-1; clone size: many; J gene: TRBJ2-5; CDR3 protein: CSARDRGREETQYF
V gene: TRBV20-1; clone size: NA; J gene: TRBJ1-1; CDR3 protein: CSARDWGENTEAFF
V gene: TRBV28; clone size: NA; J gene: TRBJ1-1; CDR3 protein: CASIEVRGVSEAFF
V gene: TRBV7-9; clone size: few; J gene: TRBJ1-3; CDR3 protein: CASSLGAADSGNTIYF
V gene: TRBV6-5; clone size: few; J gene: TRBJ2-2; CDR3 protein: CASSYGQGAVGTGELFF
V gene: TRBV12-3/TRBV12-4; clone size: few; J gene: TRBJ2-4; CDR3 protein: CASSPEAKNIQYF
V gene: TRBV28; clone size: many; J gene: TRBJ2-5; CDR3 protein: CASSLPQGRETQYF
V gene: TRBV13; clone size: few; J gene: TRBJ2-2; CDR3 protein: CASSLNGNTGELFF
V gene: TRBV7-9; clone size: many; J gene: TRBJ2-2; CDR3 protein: CASSFAGGTSTGELFF
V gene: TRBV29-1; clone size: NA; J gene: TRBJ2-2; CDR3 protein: CSVDPREGSGELFF
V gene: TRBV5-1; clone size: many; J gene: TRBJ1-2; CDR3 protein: CASSTARDVYGYTF
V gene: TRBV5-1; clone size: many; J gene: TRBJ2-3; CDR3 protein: CASSLGTGRPDTQYF
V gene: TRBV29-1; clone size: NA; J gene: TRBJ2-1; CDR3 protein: CSVEARRQLLPYNEQFF
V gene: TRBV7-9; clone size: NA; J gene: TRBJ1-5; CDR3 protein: CASSQGGNSQPQHF
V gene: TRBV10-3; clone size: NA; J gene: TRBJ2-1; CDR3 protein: CAIRETGGTGSYNEQFF
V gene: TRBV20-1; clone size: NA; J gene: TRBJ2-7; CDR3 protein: CSARVGGGGLYEQYF
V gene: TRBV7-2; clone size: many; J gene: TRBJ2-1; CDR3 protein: CASSLANRVNEQFF